The sequence of this TCR beta chain was determined in a study of cytomegalovirus exposure and HLA in healthy donors. About the study: The 120 validation repertoires, a later analysis reported, used the same platform as the roughly 650 repertoires from the first cohort.

Clones were sequenced by immunoSEQ multiplex PCR, and TCRdb holds only the in-frame ones, with some missing. This sample has 220,000 or so clones; approximately 88% occur once, and the top ten carry 11% to 15%. Per the germline V gene, CDR1 is SGHVS and CDR2 is FQNEAQ. The CDR3 has 15 residues. The V end lost 5 bases, the J end lost 5 bases, and 16 bases lay between the germline ends. Sequenced: PBMCs. The J gene is TRBJ1-5, the V gene TRBV7-8, with a possible D match to TRBD1 (6 bases). The source is a woman aged 25 to 45 in good health and CMV-seropositive. The CDR3 reads CASSTRQVFHQPQHF. In DNA form, the CDR3 reads TGTGCCAGCAGCACCCGACAGGTCTTTCATCAGCCCCAGCATTTT.